The 15 T cell receptor beta chains below all came from one sample that was sequenced in a study of blood T cell repertoires in COVID-19. Repertoires were generated with immunoSEQ multiplex PCR, while TCRdb's copy carries only in-frame clones and drops some. This repertoire shows 200,000 to 250,000 clones, 81% found once; its top ten account for around 9%. Sequencing used PBMCs or T cells enriched from blood (not recorded which). All receptors come from a woman in her forties or fifties with acute COVID-19.

The V and J genes are TRBV20-1 and TRBJ2-1, with 7 bases fitting TRBD1. With V trimmed by 3 bases and J by 4 bases, 6 bases remained unmatched. Per the germline V gene, CDR1 is DFQATT and CDR2 is SNEGSKA (reference sequence). This CDR3 contains 14 residues. CDR3 in amino acids: CSASRVGQYNEQFF. The CDR3 bases are TGCAGTGCTAGTAGAGTGGGACAGTACAATGAGCAGTTCTTC.

The chain combines TRBV9 with TRBJ2-7; D is unresolved. Trimming removed 0 bases from V and 0 bases from J, with 7 bases in between. The CDR3 length is 14 residues. Germline V CDR1 and CDR2: SGDLS, YYNGEE. CDR3 sequence (DNA): TGTGCCAGCAGCGTAGGCTGGAGCTCCTACGAGCAGTACTTC. Protein sequence: CASSVGWSSYEQYF. The full variable domain, completed using reference TRBV9 and TRBJ2-7, is DSGVTQTPKHLITATGQRVTLRCSPRSGDLSVYWYQQSLDQGLQFLIQYYNGEERAKGNILERFSAQQFPDLHSELNLSSLELGDSALYFCASSVGWSSYEQYFGPGTRLTVT.

The chain is built from TRBV29-1 and TRBJ2-5; D is ambiguous. The CDR3 length is 12 residues. CDR1 SQVTM and CDR2 ANQGSEA come from the germline V gene. The germline V and J ends were trimmed by 6 bases and 2 bases, with 10 bases remaining between them. CDR3 sequence: CSVAADQETQYF. In nucleotides, the CDR3 is TGCAGCGTAGCTGCGGATCAAGAGACCCAGTACTTC.

This chain links TRBV7-6 with TRBJ2-3, with D perhaps matching TRBD2 (7 bases). Germline V CDR1 and CDR2: SGHVS, FNYEAQ. The CDR3 consists of 16 residues. V was clipped by 2 bases and J by 3 bases, with 15 bases between them. The CDR3 coding sequence is TGTGCCAGCAGCTTAAGTCCGGGGGGCGGGACAGATACGCAGTATTTT. This sequence encodes CASSLSPGGGTDTQYF.

The chain joins TRBV6-5 to TRBJ1-5; the D is unclear. This CDR3 has 12 residues. The V end lost 7 bases, the J end lost 0 bases, and 4 bases lay between the germline ends. Germline lookup yields CDR1 MNHEY and CDR2 SVGAGI. DNA of the CDR3: TGTGCCAGCACTCGTAGCAATCAGCCCCAGCATTTT. Translating it yields CASTRSNQPQHF.

The chain links TRBV20-1 to TRBJ2-7, with D unclear. This CDR3 has 10 residues. Deletions cut 5 bases from V and 5 bases from J, with 7 bases between. Germline assignment: CDR1 DFQATT and CDR2 SNEGSKA (reference sequence). The CDR3 is CSAGPHEQYF. CDR3 sequence (DNA): TGCAGTGCTGGGCCCCACGAGCAGTACTTC.

V is TRBV7-2 and J is TRBJ2-7; 7 nucleotides match TRBD1. The CDR3 spans 14 residues. The V gene end was trimmed by 5 bases and the J gene end by 4 bases; junction bases not matched to a gene: 8. Germline lookup yields CDR1 SGHTA and CDR2 FQGNSA. CDR3 loop: CASSTPTGSYEQYF. The CDR3 DNA follows: TGTGCCAGCAGCACACCGACAGGGTCGTACGAGCAGTACTTC.

This chain connects TRBV5-1 to TRBJ1-6; D ambiguous. The CDR3 spans 12 residues. Germline V gene lookup returns CDR1 SGHRS and CDR2 YFSETQ. The V end was cut by 4 bases, the J end by 5 bases, with 4 bases between. Written as DNA, the CDR3 is TGCGCCAGCAGCCCGGATAATTCACCCCTCCACTTT. Encoded protein: CASSPDNSPLHF.

This clone has just a few counts. This chain links TRBV5-6 with TRBJ1-5; 9 positions match TRBD1. The CDR3 contains 16 residues. V was clipped by 4 bases and J by 6 bases; unmatched bases: 11. Per the germline V gene, CDR1 is SGHDT and CDR2 is YYEEEE. The CDR3 is CASSRQGGGFGQPQHF. The DNA for the CDR3 is TGTGCCAGCAGCAGACAGGGGGGAGGGTTCGGTCAGCCCCAGCATTTT.

This chain uses TRBV7-3 with TRBJ2-7; TRBD1 matches at 9 bases. The V gene's germline CDR1 is SGHTA and CDR2 FQGTGA. Trimming removed 0 bases from V and 6 bases from J; junction bases left unmatched: 0. This CDR3 is built from 13 residues. The CDR3 DNA is TGTGCCAGCAGCTTAACGACAGGGGGCGAGCAGTACTTC. The encoded protein is CASSLTTGGEQYF. Full variable domain (remainder filled in from reference TRBV7-3 and TRBJ2-7): GAGVSQTPSNKVTEKGKYVELRCDPISGHTALYWYRQSLGQGPEFLIYFQGTGAADDSGLPNDRFFAVRPEGSVSTLKIQRTERGDSAVYLCASSLTTGGEQYFGPGTRLTVT.

CDR3 sequence (DNA): TGTGCCACCAGGGGAGCTGGGGCCAACGTCCTGACTTTC. Amino acid sequence: CATRGAGANVLTF. The rearrangement uses TRBV24-1 and TRBJ2-6, with D maybe TRBD2 (5 bases). V was cut by 7 bases and J by 2 bases, with 5 bases left in between. Germline-derived CDR1 and CDR2 are KGHDR and SFDVKD. The CDR3 is 13 amino acids.

The CDR3 DNA follows: TGCGCCAGCAGCCGTCAAGAAGCGGGCACCTACGAGCAGTACTTC. It codes for CASSRQEAGTYEQYF. The V gene is TRBV5-1, the J gene TRBJ2-7; maybe TRBD2 (6 bases). CDR1 and CDR2 from the germline V gene are SGHRS and YFSETQ. Trimming left V 4 bases short and J 2 bases short, with 16 bases between. The CDR3 totals 15 residues.

The J gene is TRBJ1-1, the V gene TRBV28; tentative D call: TRBD1 (5 bases). Germline values: CDR1 MDHEN, CDR2 SYDVKM. The CDR3 is 14 residues long. The germline V and J ends were trimmed by 2 bases and 0 bases, with 7 bases remaining between them. This chain's CDR3 is CASSLRGMNTEAFF. The CDR3 nucleotides read TGTGCCAGCAGTTTAAGGGGAATGAACACTGAAGCTTTCTTT.

This clone appeared a single time. The chain is built from TRBV4-3 and TRBJ2-7; D is possibly TRBD1 (5 bases). The CDR3 sequence is 13 residues long. Germline V gene sequence: CDR1 LGHNA, CDR2 YSLEER. V gave up 2 bases and J gave up 2 bases, with 7 bases separating them. The CDR3 here is CASSQSGTYEQYF. CDR3 nucleotides: TGCGCCAGCAGCCAATCAGGGACCTACGAGCAGTACTTC.

The chain employs TRBV28 and TRBJ1-1, with D possibly being TRBD1 (6 bases). Germline V gene sequence: CDR1 MDHEN, CDR2 SYDVKM. V lost 7 bases and J 3 bases, leaving 15 bases between the germline ends. The CDR3 covers 14 residues. The chain's CDR3 is CASTTLGGHTEAFF. The CDR3 bases are TGTGCCAGCACTACCCTGGGGGGGCACACTGAAGCTTTCTTT. Full variable domain (missing parts from reference TRBV28 and TRBJ1-1): DVKVTQSSRYLVKRTGEKVFLECVQDMDHENMFWYRQDPGLGLRLIYFSYDVKMKEKGDIPEGYSVSREKKERFSLILESASTNQTSMYLCASTTLGGHTEAFFGQGTRLTVV.